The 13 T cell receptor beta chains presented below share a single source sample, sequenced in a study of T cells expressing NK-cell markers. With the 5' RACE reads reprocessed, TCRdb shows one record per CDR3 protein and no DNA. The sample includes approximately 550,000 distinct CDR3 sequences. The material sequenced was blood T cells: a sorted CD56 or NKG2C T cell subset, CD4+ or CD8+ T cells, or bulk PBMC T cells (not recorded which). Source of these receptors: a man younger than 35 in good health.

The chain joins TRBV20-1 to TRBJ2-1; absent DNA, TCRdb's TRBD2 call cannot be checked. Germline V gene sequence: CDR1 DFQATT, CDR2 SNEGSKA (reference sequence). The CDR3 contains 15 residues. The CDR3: CSARVIGTSYNEQFF.

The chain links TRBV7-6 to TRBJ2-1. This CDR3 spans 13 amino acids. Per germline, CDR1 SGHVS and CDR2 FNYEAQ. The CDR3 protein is CASSPQAYNEQFF.

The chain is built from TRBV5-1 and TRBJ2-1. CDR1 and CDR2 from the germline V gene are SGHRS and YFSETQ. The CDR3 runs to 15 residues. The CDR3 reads CASSLSTSSYNEQFF.

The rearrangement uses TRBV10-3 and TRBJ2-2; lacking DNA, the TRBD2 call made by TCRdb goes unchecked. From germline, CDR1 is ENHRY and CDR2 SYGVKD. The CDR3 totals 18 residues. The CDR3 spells CAISVLLTTRQGTGELFF.

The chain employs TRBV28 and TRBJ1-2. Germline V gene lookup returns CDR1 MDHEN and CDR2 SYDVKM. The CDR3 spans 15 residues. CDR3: CASSFRDLRSYGYTF.

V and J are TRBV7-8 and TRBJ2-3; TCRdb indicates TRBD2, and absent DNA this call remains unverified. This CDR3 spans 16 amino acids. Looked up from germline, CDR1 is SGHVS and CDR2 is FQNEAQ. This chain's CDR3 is CASSPRGRRLTDTQYF. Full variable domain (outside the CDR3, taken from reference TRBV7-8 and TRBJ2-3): GAGVSQSPRYKVAKRGQDVALRCDPISGHVSLFWYQQALGQGPEFLTYFQNEAQLDKSGLPSDRFFAERPEGSVSTLKIQRTQQEDSAVYLCASSPRGRRLTDTQYFGPGTRLTVL.

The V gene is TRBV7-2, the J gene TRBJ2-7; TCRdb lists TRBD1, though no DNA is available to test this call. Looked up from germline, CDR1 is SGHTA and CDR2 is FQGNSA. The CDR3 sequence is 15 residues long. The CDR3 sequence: CASSALHRGPYEQYF. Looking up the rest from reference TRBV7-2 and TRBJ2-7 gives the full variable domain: GAGVSQSPSNKVTEKGKDVELRCDPISGHTALYWYRQSLGQGLEFLIYFQGNSAPDKSGLPSDRFSAERTGGSVSTLTIQRTQQEDSAVYLCASSALHRGPYEQYFGPGTRLTVT.

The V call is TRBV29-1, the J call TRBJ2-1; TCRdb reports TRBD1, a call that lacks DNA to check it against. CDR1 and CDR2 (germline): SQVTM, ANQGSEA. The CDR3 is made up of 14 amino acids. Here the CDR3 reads CSVQGAGSYNEQFF.

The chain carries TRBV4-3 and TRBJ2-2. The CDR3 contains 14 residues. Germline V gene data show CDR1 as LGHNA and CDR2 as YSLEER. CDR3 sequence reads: CASSQLRNTGELFF.

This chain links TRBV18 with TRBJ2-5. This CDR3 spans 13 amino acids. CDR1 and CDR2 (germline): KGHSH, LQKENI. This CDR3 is CASSPPVGETQYF.

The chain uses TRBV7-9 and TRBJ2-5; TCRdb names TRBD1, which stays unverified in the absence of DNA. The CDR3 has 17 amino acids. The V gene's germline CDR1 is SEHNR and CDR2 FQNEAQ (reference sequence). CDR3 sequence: CASSTRQANRLQETQYF.

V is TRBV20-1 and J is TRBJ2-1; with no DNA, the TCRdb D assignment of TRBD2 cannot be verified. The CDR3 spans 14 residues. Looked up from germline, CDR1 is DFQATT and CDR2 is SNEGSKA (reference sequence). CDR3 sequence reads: CSARSGGRVNEQFF.

CDR3 sequence: CATLGQMNTGELFF. The J gene is TRBJ2-2, the V gene TRBV7-9; as DNA is missing, the TRBD1 call by TCRdb cannot be tested. The CDR3 loop spans 14 amino acids. The V gene's germline CDR1 is SEHNR and CDR2 FQNEAQ (reference sequence).